This T cell receptor (beta chain) was recorded in a study of OX40 agonist ivuxolimab in advanced cancers. About the investigation overall: Ivuxolimab was a fully human IgG2 agonistic monoclonal antibody targeting the costimulatory receptor OX40 (CD134). Intravenous ivuxolimab was administered to patients every 2 weeks at six dose levels: 0.01, 0.1, 0.3, 1.5, 3 and 10 mg/kg. Of the 50 or so patients in dose escalation, about 20 had hepatocellular carcinoma, some 15 had melanoma, 9 had renal cell carcinoma and 9 had head and neck cancer. A male proportion of around 81% and a mean age of approximately 58 years, ranging from roughly 23 to 79, were recorded for the dose-escalation cohort. Patients were allowed to have had prior anti-PD-1, anti-PD-L1 or anti-CTLA-4 therapy, and around two fifths of the dose-escalation patients had been treated with checkpoint inhibitors. Partial responses were achieved by three dose-escalation patients, of whom one had hepatocellular carcinoma and two had cutaneous melanoma. The purpose of peripheral TCRbeta sequencing was to test whether ivuxolimab changed TCR sequence diversity and led to clonal T-cell expansion. The monotherapy dose-escalation portion (N ≈ 57 patients) of the phase I ivuxolimab trial is reported in the paper. The investigation overall reported the following: The antigen specificity of the peripheral T cells that underwent clonal expansion was not determined. Low levels of normalized T-cell clonal expansion were also shown by some nonresponding patients. On average, CD8+ T cells showed more expanded clones than CD4+ T cells after ivuxolimab. At doses from 0.1 to 3.0 mg/kg, clonal expansion was seen in both CD4+ and CD8+ blood T cells between baseline and week 6. In partial responders in the 0.1-3.0 mg/kg groups, normalized peripheral clonal expansion was found to be among the lowest, especially among CD8+ T cells.

Patients with a history of autoimmune disease or receiving systemic immunosuppression were excluded from the trial. In every dose cohort, peripheral blood was drawn for TCR sequencing at baseline, cycle 4 day 1, and cycle 7 day 1. Samples were obtained from an open-label, multicenter, first-in-human phase I dose-escalation trial of ivuxolimab. Adults with locally advanced or metastatic melanoma, renal cell, hepatocellular, or head and neck squamous cell carcinoma were enrolled in the trial. Before TCR sequencing, CD4+ and CD8+ T cells were separately sorted from peripheral blood. For sequencing of the TCRbeta CDR3 region, genomic DNA was extracted from the sorted cells. TCRbeta CDR3 regions were sequenced using the immunoSEQ Assay. Here the immuneACCESS table is served through TCRdb, limited to in-frame sequences with V and J called. Missing clones are a known gap in these copies; in checked studies unresolved V genes cover under half, and the rest lacks a known reason. This sample lists around 35,000 clones; 80% to 85% were detected once. Around 1.5% of the sample belongs to the ten largest clones.

Regarding this clone: There is no known antigen for this receptor. The input lacks base qualities; no much larger clone sits a single base away.

This sequence was found in an adult with an advanced solid tumor such as melanoma, head and neck, liver or kidney cancer. The source was CD4+ or CD8+ T cells sorted from blood, collected in a trial of the OX40 agonist ivuxolimab.

The CDR3 protein sequence reads: CSVEAPATDTQYF. The nucleotides read TGCAGCGTTGAAGCCCCGGCCACAGATACGCAGTATTTT. The chain employs TRBV29-1 and TRBJ2-3; a confident D gene designation cannot be given. CDR1 and CDR2 are drawn from the germline V gene: SQVTM, ANQGSEA. There are 13 amino acids in the CDR3, from cysteine to phenylalanine inclusive. Only the CDR3 portion is preserved as DNA: 39 bases, with reading frame beginning at the first base. V loses 1 base, J loses 2 bases, and the germline ends lie 7 bases apart.